These T cell receptor beta chains were read from a single sample in a study of tumor and adjacent non-tumor tissue in lung cancer. From the multiplex PCR reads, TCRdb called clonotypes with MiXCR, one entry per CDR3 protein. This repertoire shows 52,000 or so distinct CDR3 sequences, about 80% found once; its top ten account for about 23%. Sequenced sample: distant non-tumor lung tissue. The receptors originated from a woman in her sixties or seventies with non-small cell lung cancer. CDR3s include the opening cysteine and the closing phenylalanine or tryptophan. The D gene is left open where the match is weak. The size of a clone is reported for some rows only, either as once, few or many, or as a class for expanded clones.

clone_size,d_call,v_call,j_call,cdr3_nt,cdr3_aa
-,TRBD1,TRBV20-1,TRBJ1-6,TGCAGTGCTAGTTTGGACGACAGGGCTAATTCACCCTTCCACTTT,CSASLDDRANSPFHF
-,-,TRBV6-2/TRBV6-3,TRBJ2-7,TGTCCCAGCCAGATGGCAGGAACGTCCTACGAGCAGTACTTC,CPSQMAGTSYEQYF
-,-,TRBV28,TRBJ2-7,TGTGCCAGGAGTTATGGACAGTTGGTCTACGAGCAATACTTC,CARSYGQLVYEQYF
-,-,TRBV29-1,TRBJ2-2,TGCAGCGTTGGGGATAGGTCTTACGGGGAGCTGTTTTTT,CSVGDRSYGELFF
once,TRBD2,TRBV29-1,TRBJ2-3,TGCAGCGCACCACCTCGAGCGGGGCGTAGCAGAGATACGCAGTATTTT,CSAPPRAGRSRDTQYF
many,TRBD1,TRBV6-1,TRBJ2-5,TGTGCCAGCAGTGGTATGACAGGGAGAAAAGAGACCCAGTACTTC,CASSGMTGRKETQYF
-,-,TRBV4-3,TRBJ1-3,TGCGCCAGCAGCCAAGACCTTGGGGGCATAACGGGAAACACCATACATTTT,CASSQDLGGITGNTIHF
-,TRBD1,TRBV29-1,TRBJ2-3,TGCAGCGATGAAGTAAGGGACAGGGGAACAGATACACAGTATTTT,CSDEVRDRGTDTQYF
few,-,TRBV28,TRBJ2-2,TGTGCCAGCAGTCTAGGGGCTCTTGACACCGGGGAGCTGTTTTTT,CASSLGALDTGELFF
-,-,TRBV11-3,TRBJ2-5,TGTGGTAGCAACTCCGGACAGCTTCTTGAGACCCAGTACTTC,CGSNSGQLLETQYF
-,-,TRBV6-2/TRBV6-3,TRBJ2-7,TGTGCCAGCAGTCCCACTATGGATGAGCAGTACTTC,CASSPTMDEQYF
-,-,TRBV12-3/TRBV12-4,TRBJ1-2,TGTGCCAGCAGTATTCTGGGGATGCCGGACTACACATTC,CASSILGMPDYTF
many,-,TRBV12-3/TRBV12-4,TRBJ2-3,TGTGCCAGCAGTTTGCTGGGGTTCTACACAGATACGCAGTATTTT,CASSLLGFYTDTQYF
-,TRBD1,TRBV6-1,TRBJ2-7,TGTGTCAGCAGCCTATTTGGACAGGGATTCGACGAGCAGTACTTC,CVSSLFGQGFDEQYF
-,-,TRBV28,TRBJ1-1,TGTGCCAGCAATCGGTGGACCACTGAAGCTTTCTTT,CASNRWTTEAFF
-,-,TRBV6-2/TRBV6-3,TRBJ1-6,TGTGTCAGCAGTTACAGGGCTTCTGGTTCACCCCTCCACTTT,CVSSYRASGSPLHF
few,-,TRBV5-6,TRBJ2-7,TGTGCCAGCAGCTTTGGACAGACAGGCACCTACGAGCAGTACTTC,CASSFGQTGTYEQYF
-,TRBD2,TRBV20-1,TRBJ2-1,TGCAGTGCCCCTGATCCCGCCAGGACTAGCGGGAGAGGCGAGCAGTTCTTC,CSAPDPARTSGRGEQFF
-,-,TRBV6-1,TRBJ2-6,TGTGCCAGCAGTCGCCCGGACAGTGCCATATTCTCTGGGGCCAATGTCCTGACTTTC,CASSRPDSAIFSGANVLTF
once,TRBD1,TRBV29-1,TRBJ1-2,TGCAGCCTTGAGATGTCAGGGGGTGGTTACACCTTC,CSLEMSGGGYTF
-,-,TRBV11-1,TRBJ2-1,TGTGCCAGCTGCCTAGCGACAGTGCGTGAGCAGTTCTTC,CASCLATVREQFF
few,TRBD2,TRBV11-2,TRBJ2-1,TGTGCCAGCAGCTTACTACGGGGGGGCCATGAGCAGTTCTTC,CASSLLRGGHEQFF
-,-,TRBV30,TRBJ1-6,TGTGCCTGCTGCGGGGAGTATAATTCACCCCTCCACTTT,CACCGEYNSPLHF
-,-,TRBV6-2/TRBV6-3,TRBJ1-1,TGTGCCAGCAGTTCCCTGGGGAGACGCAACACTGAAGCTTTCTTT,CASSSLGRRNTEAFF